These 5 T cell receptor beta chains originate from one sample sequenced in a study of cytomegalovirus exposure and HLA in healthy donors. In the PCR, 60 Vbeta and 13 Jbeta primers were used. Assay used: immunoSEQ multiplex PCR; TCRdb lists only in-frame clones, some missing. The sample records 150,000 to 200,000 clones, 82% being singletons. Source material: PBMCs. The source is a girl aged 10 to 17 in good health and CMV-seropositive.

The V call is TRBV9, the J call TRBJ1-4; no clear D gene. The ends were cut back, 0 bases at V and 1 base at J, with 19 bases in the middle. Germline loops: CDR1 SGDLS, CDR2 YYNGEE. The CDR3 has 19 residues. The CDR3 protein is CASSVGAWSQRLTNEKLFF. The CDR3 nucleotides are TGTGCCAGCAGCGTAGGAGCTTGGTCCCAGCGCTTAACTAATGAAAAACTGTTTTTT.

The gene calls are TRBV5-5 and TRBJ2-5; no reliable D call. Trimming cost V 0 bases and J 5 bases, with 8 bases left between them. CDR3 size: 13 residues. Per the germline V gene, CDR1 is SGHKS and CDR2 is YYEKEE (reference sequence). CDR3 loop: CASSLGGSETQYF. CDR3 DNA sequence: TGTGCCAGCAGCTTGGGCGGATCGGAGACCCAGTACTTC.

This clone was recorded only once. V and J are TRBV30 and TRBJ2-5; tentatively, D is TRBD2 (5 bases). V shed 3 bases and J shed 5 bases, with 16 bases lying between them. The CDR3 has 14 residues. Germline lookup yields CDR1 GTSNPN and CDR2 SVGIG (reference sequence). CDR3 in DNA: TGTGCCTGGAGGCCAGCCGGGATTGGGGAGACCCAGTACTTC. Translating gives CAWRPAGIGETQYF. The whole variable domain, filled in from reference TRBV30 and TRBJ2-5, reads SQTIHQWPATLVQPVGSPLSLECTVEGTSNPNLYWYRQAAGRGLQLLFYSVGIGQISSEVPQNLSASRPQDRQFILSSKKLLLSDSGFYLCAWRPAGIGETQYFGPGTRLLVL.

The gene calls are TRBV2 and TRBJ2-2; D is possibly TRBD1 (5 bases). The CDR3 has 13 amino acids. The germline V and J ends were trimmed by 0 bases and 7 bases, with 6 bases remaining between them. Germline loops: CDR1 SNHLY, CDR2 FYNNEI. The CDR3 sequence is CASSEARGGELFF. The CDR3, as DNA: TGTGCCAGCAGTGAAGCAAGGGGCGGGGAGCTGTTTTTT.

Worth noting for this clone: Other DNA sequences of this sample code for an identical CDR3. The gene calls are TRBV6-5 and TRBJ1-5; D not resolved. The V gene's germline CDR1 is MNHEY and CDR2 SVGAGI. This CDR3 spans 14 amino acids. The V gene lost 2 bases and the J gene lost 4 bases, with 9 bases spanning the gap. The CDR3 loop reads CASSYRARNQPQHF. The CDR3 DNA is TGTGCCAGCAGTTACCGAGCACGGAATCAGCCCCAGCATTTT.